A single TCR beta chain is shown here with its context. Its antigen is not identified. cDNA libraries for TRB were generated by 5' RACE incorporating UMI labels. Using the 5' RACE reads, TCRdb records one entry per CDR3 protein without DNA. The sample has 140,000 to 150,000 distinct CDR3 sequences. The data belong to a study of CXCR3-negative and CXCR3-positive naive CD8 T cells. Whole-study findings and limits: Hydrophobicity was higher for TRB CDR3s found in CXCR3-positive naive cells than in CXCR3-negative naive cells. Cryopreserved PBMCs had partly decreased CXCR3 expression; fresh PBMCs were used in most assays.

Naive CD8+ T lymphocytes were specified as CD45RO-CCR7+CD27+CD95-. The CDR3 has 14 amino acids. The germline CDR1 and CDR2 sequences are LGHDT and YNNKEL (reference sequence). This sequence joins TRBV3-1 and TRBJ2-5. Input material: naive CXCR3+ CD8+ T cells from blood. Noted subset: CD45RO-CCR7+CD27+CD95- naive CD8+ T cells expressing CXCR3 (TNR3+). The sequence was obtained from a human donor in good health. Some clones in this sample may be carry-over from other donors' samples. CDR3 loop: CASSQGQSWKTQYF.